Described below is a single T cell receptor beta chain sequence and its context. What it recognizes is unknown. Clones were read by immunoSEQ multiplex PCR, and TCRdb kept only the in-frame ones, dropping some. Of 92,000 or so clones listed, roughly nine tenths are singletons. This entry comes from a study of T cell responses to AZD1222 COVID-19 vaccine. The germline gives CDR1 LGHNA, CDR2 YSLEER. V lost 1 base to trimming and J lost 5 bases, with 8 bases between them. The CDR3 length is 14 residues. Findings and caveats of the study: Reports indicate that nearly half of spike-specific TCRs are directed at unmutated variant regions. Across spike, vaccine-associated CD4 TCRs were found, dominant at 160-218 and 743-854.

Specimen: peripheral blood, collected on day 0 of AZD1222 vaccination. The TCR originated in an adult in good health. This chain joins TRBV4-3 and TRBJ2-2, with D hard to call. This CDR3 reads CASSQAPRTGELFF. DNA of the CDR3: TGCGCCAGCAGCCAAGCTCCGAGGACCGGGGAGCTGTTTTTT.